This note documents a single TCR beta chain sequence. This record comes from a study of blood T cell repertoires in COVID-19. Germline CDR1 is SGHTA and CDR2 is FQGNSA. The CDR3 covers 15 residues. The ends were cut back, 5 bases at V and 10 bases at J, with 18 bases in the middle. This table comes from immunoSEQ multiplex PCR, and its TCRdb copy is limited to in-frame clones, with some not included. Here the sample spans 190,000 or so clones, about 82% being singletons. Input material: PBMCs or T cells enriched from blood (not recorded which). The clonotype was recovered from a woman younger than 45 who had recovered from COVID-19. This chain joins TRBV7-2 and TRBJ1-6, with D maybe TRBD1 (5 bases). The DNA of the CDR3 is TGTGCCAGCAGCCGCCGACAGCATCAAGACTCACCCCTCCACTTT. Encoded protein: CASSRRQHQDSPLHF.